Shown below are 8 T cell receptor beta chains from a single sample sequenced in a study of high-grade serous ovarian cancer treatment subgroups (dated by TCRdb to 2020 to 2022). Collection of tumor samples took place before definitive surgery or chemotherapy. The protocol used for the library was the immunoSEQ multiplex PCR assay. TCRdb retrieved this table from immuneACCESS and kept in-frame rearrangements only. Not all clones are present; in checked studies, unresolved V genes account for under half, and no reason is known for the remainder. In all, the sample holds over 14,000 clones, and 80% to 90% of those were seen once. The biggest ten clones account for 5.5% to 8% of the sample. Material: tumor tissue. The receptors here all came from a human donor with high-grade serous ovarian cancer.

The CDR3 region is CASSGPTGSGNTIYF. The CDR3 DNA reads as TGTGCCAGCTCAGGTCCGACAGGGTCTGGAAACACCATATATTTT. The chain is built from TRBV18 and TRBJ1-3, with 7 nucleotides matching TRBD1. The ends lost 5 bases at V and 1 base at J; junction bases unmatched: 5. CDR3 length: 15 amino acids. Germline lookup yields CDR1 KGHSH and CDR2 LQKENI.

The chain links TRBV19 to TRBJ2-7, with 9 bases identical to TRBD2. V dropped 6 bases and J dropped 2; count of bases not matched to a gene: 2. Germline values: CDR1 LNHDA, CDR2 SQIVND (reference sequence). The CDR3 is made up of 13 amino acids. The CDR3 sequence: CASSLAGPYEQYF. CDR3 bases: TGTGCCAGTAGCCTAGCGGGGCCCTACGAGCAGTACTTC.

V usage is TRBV6-5 and J usage is TRBJ2-7, with D uncertain. The CDR3 has 14 amino acids. The germline V gene has CDR1 MNHEY and CDR2 SVGAGI. Trimming took off 0 bases at V and 4 bases at J, with 10 bases between the two ends. CDR3 loop: CASSYSTQLYEQYF. The CDR3, as DNA: TGTGCCAGCAGTTACTCTACGCAATTATACGAGCAGTACTTC.

This clone was found once. The chain employs TRBV11-2 and TRBJ2-3, with D hard to call. CDR1 and CDR2 (germline): SGHAT, FQNNGV. Trimming removed 0 bases from V and 1 base from J, with 5 bases in between. The CDR3 contains 14 residues. The DNA of the CDR3 is TGTGCCAGCAGCTTAGAGCAGGGCACAGATACGCAGTATTTT. Its protein product is CASSLEQGTDTQYF.

The chain combines TRBV4-3 with TRBJ2-7, with D possibly TRBD2 on 7 matching bases. The CDR3 spans 15 residues. CDR1 is LGHNA, CDR2 YSLEER, per germline. Trimming removed 0 bases from V and 3 bases from J, with 12 bases in between. The CDR3 DNA sequence: TGCGCCAGCAGCCAAGATCGCGGGGGCCTCTACGAGCAGTACTTC. Translation gives CASSQDRGGLYEQYF.

The chain couples TRBV6-5 to TRBJ2-7, with a tentative D call TRBD2 (6 bases). V lost 5 bases and J lost 3, with 17 bases in between. CDR1 and CDR2 (germline): MNHEY, SVGAGI. The CDR3 spans 15 residues. In DNA, the CDR3 is TGTGCCAGCAGTCCTGACCGCGGGGAACACTACGAGCAGTACTTC. Protein: CASSPDRGEHYEQYF.

The chain carries TRBV7-2 and TRBJ2-7; the D gene is possibly TRBD1 (6 bases). The V and J ends lost 3 bases and 1 base respectively, with 13 bases between them. Per the germline V gene, CDR1 is SGHTA and CDR2 is FQGNSA. This CDR3 contains 15 residues. In DNA, the CDR3 is TGTGCCAGCAGCTTCGTCGGGACAAATTCCTACGAGCAGTACTTC. Translated, it gives CASSFVGTNSYEQYF.

The table lists this clone with a count of one. The V gene is TRBV2, the J gene TRBJ2-3, with 7 positions matching TRBD1. Per the germline V gene, CDR1 is SNHLY and CDR2 is FYNNEI. The CDR3 consists of 14 residues. V trimming: 5 bases; J trimming: 1 base; junction bases outside the gene matches: 3. The CDR3 coding sequence is TGTGCCAGCAGTCGGGACAGCCGCACAGATACGCAGTATTTT. This sequence encodes CASSRDSRTDTQYF.